The 23 T cell receptor beta chains below were found in one sample sequenced in a study of cytomegalovirus exposure and HLA in healthy donors. With 60 Vbeta and 13 Jbeta primers, the PCR was carried out. Assay used: immunoSEQ multiplex PCR; TCRdb lists only in-frame clones, some missing. The sample has more than 85,000 clones, approximately 80% seen once. Material: PBMCs. Source of these receptors: a woman aged 55-70 years in good health and CMV-seropositive.

The CDR3 DNA follows: TGTGCCAGCAGCTTCAGCAGGGACCAAGAGACCCAGTACTTC. Translated, it gives CASSFSRDQETQYF. The chain combines TRBV5-5 with TRBJ2-5, with D tentatively TRBD1 (5 bases). Germline V gene lookup returns CDR1 SGHKS and CDR2 YYEKEE (reference sequence). This CDR3 region has 14 residues. V lost 2 bases, J lost 0 bases, and 8 bases lay in between.

This clone was found a few times. V and J are TRBV7-8 and TRBJ1-1; D is perhaps TRBD1 (6 bases). Germline V gene lookup returns CDR1 SGHVS and CDR2 FQNEAQ. The CDR3 length is 13 residues. V was trimmed by 4 bases and J by 6 bases, leaving 12 bases between them. The CDR3 loop reads CASSSRQVAEAFF. The CDR3 coding sequence is TGTGCCAGCAGCTCGCGACAGGTAGCTGAAGCTTTCTTT.

The chain carries TRBV7-6 and TRBJ2-7; tentative D call: TRBD2 (7 bases). The CDR3 is 14 amino acids. Trimming cost V 1 base and J 6 bases, with 13 bases left between them. Germline loops: CDR1 SGHVS, CDR2 FNYEAQ. CDR3 region: CASSLVWGGGEQYF. DNA for the CDR3: TGTGCCAGCAGCTTAGTCTGGGGGGGCGGCGAGCAGTACTTC.

This clone came up a few times. CDR3 protein: CASSSYYSGANVLTF. In nucleotides, the CDR3 is TGCGCCAGCAGCTCCTATTATTCTGGGGCCAACGTCCTGACTTTC. The rearrangement links TRBV5-1 to TRBJ2-6; D is unresolved. Trimming left V 3 bases short and J 1 base short, with 8 bases between. The CDR3 loop spans 15 amino acids. Germline CDR1 is SGHRS and CDR2 is YFSETQ.

V gene TRBV7-6 combines with J gene TRBJ1-1; D uncertain. V was clipped by 5 bases and J by 1 base, with 8 bases between them. The germline V gene has CDR1 SGHVS and CDR2 FNYEAQ. The CDR3 contains 13 residues. The CDR3 reads CASSHGGNTEAFF. CDR3 nucleotide sequence: TGTGCCAGCAGCCACGGAGGGAACACTGAAGCTTTCTTT. Combining the CDR3 with reference TRBV7-6 and TRBJ1-1 gives the whole variable domain GAGVSQSPRYKVTKRGQDVALRCDPISGHVSLYWYRQALGQGPEFLTYFNYEAQQDKSGLPNDRFSAERPEGSISTLTIQRTEQRDSAMYRCASSHGGNTEAFFGQGTRLTVV.

The chain recombines TRBV30 with TRBJ2-1; unclear D gene. The CDR3 is 14 residues long. Trimming left V 4 bases short and J 10 bases short, with 20 bases between. CDR1 is GTSNPN and CDR2 is SVGIG in the germline V gene (reference sequence). In DNA, the CDR3 is TGTGCCTGGACCACTGGCGGCCCCCAAAGGGAGCAGTTCTTC. Protein sequence: CAWTTGGPQREQFF. Complete variable domain (other parts from reference TRBV30 and TRBJ2-1): SQTIHQWPATLVQPVGSPLSLECTVEGTSNPNLYWYRQAAGRGLQLLFYSVGIGQISSEVPQNLSASRPQDRQFILSSKKLLLSDSGFYLCAWTTGGPQREQFFGPGTRLTVL.

The CDR3 DNA reads TGCGCCAGCAGCCCGACCGGCGGACAGTCCTACAATGAGCAGTTCTTC. Amino acids: CASSPTGGQSYNEQFF. V gene TRBV5-1 combines with J gene TRBJ2-1; D is perhaps TRBD1 (6 bases). This CDR3 region has 16 residues. Trimming removed 4 bases at V and 1 base at J, with 15 bases between. The germline V gene has CDR1 SGHRS and CDR2 YFSETQ.

This clone has just a few counts. V usage is TRBV4-1 and J usage is TRBJ1-3; 8 bases match TRBD1. There are 16 residues in the CDR3. The V segment lost 2 bases and the J segment 4 bases; nucleotides outside the gene matches: 7. Per the germline V gene, CDR1 is MGHRA and CDR2 is YSYEKL. This chain's CDR3 is CASSQPQGAGGNTIYF. CDR3 sequence (DNA): TGCGCCAGCAGCCAACCCCAGGGGGCCGGAGGAAACACCATATATTTT.

The genes are TRBV18 and TRBJ2-3; D not certain. V dropped 3 bases and J dropped 11 bases, with 15 bases sitting between them. Germline-derived CDR1 and CDR2 are KGHSH and LQKENI. There are 13 residues in the CDR3. CDR3 coding DNA: TGTGCCAGCTCACCCGACACTCTCTTGATGCAGTATTTT. Its translation: CASSPDTLLMQYF.

This clone showed up just once. The gene calls are TRBV9 and TRBJ2-2, with 9 bases aligning to TRBD2. With V trimmed by 0 bases and J by 7 bases, 1 base remained unmatched. Per germline, CDR1 SGDLS and CDR2 YYNGEE. This CDR3 is built from 14 residues. In DNA, the CDR3 is TGTGCCAGCAGCGTAGTAGCGGGAGTCGGGGAGCTGTTTTTT. Translated: CASSVVAGVGELFF. The whole variable domain, filled in from reference TRBV9 and TRBJ2-2, reads DSGVTQTPKHLITATGQRVTLRCSPRSGDLSVYWYQQSLDQGLQFLIQYYNGEERAKGNILERFSAQQFPDLHSELNLSSLELGDSALYFCASSVVAGVGELFFGEGSRLTVL.

CDR3 DNA: TGTGCCAGCAGCGCCACTGGGCAGGGTAACACCGGGGAGCTGTTTTTT. It translates to CASSATGQGNTGELFF. This rearrangement joins TRBV25-1 to TRBJ2-2; D may be TRBD1 (5 bases). Germline V gene lookup returns CDR1 MGHDK and CDR2 SYGVNS. This CDR3 contains 16 residues. V lost 6 bases, J lost 2 bases, and 16 bases lay in between.

The rearrangement links TRBV7-9 to TRBJ1-2, with a weak D call TRBD1 (5 bases). The CDR3 is 14 amino acids. Germline V lookup: CDR1 SEHNR, CDR2 FQNEAQ (reference sequence). With 8 bases removed from V and 2 bases from J, the gap between germline ends came to 15 bases. In DNA form, the CDR3 reads TGTGCCAGCCAGACCGCCGACAGCAACTATGGCTACACCTTC. Amino acids: CASQTADSNYGYTF.

The chain combines TRBV4-2 with TRBJ2-7, with TRBD2 matching 10 bases. CDR3 length equals 15 residues. J was trimmed by 4 bases and V by 2 bases; bases with no gene match: 5. Germline V gene sequence: CDR1 LGHNA, CDR2 YNFKEQ. DNA for the CDR3: TGTGCCAGCAGCCAAACATCTAGCGGGAGTTACGAGCAGTACTTC. It translates to CASSQTSSGSYEQYF.

The chain has TRBV6-5 and TRBJ1-1; possibly TRBD1 for D (6 bases). CDR1 is MNHEY and CDR2 is SVGAGI in the germline V gene. The CDR3 has 16 amino acids. The ends were cut back, 4 bases at V and 5 bases at J, with 20 bases in the middle. This CDR3 is CASSSVLAAQGTEAFF. In DNA, the CDR3 is TGTGCCAGCAGTTCAGTTTTGGCAGCCCAGGGGACTGAAGCTTTCTTT.

The V call is TRBV4-2, the J call TRBJ1-1; 8 nucleotides align to TRBD1. The CDR3 consists of 15 residues. Germline values: CDR1 LGHNA, CDR2 YNFKEQ. V lost 4 bases, J lost 2 bases, and 6 bases stayed unmatched. In nucleotides, the CDR3 is TGTGCCAGCAGCCCAAAGGACAGGGAAAACACTGAAGCTTTCTTT. As protein: CASSPKDRENTEAFF.

This clone came up a few times. Within the sample, other DNA sequences also encode this same CDR3. The chain employs TRBV5-4 and TRBJ1-4; 7 nucleotides match TRBD1. The V and J ends lost 1 base and 7 bases, in that order; junction bases with no gene match: 1. Germline loops: CDR1 SGHNT, CDR2 YYREEE (reference sequence). The CDR3 has 13 residues. The CDR3 spells CASSLQGGEKLFF. In nucleotides, the CDR3 is TGTGCCAGCAGCTTGCAGGGGGGTGAAAAACTGTTTTTT.

The chain employs TRBV6-5 and TRBJ2-5, with TRBD1 matching 10 bases. Judging by the DNA end, TRBJ2-7 fits better; the J call may be wrong. This CDR3 region has 15 residues. Germline V gene data show CDR1 as MNHEY and CDR2 as SVGAGI. The CDR3 protein is CASSHSPDRGYEQYF. The CDR3 nucleotides read TGTGCCAGCAGCCACAGTCCGGACAGGGGGTACGAGCAGTACTTC.

This chain joins TRBV9 and TRBJ2-7; 9 bases align to TRBD2. In germline, CDR1 is SGDLS, CDR2 YYNGEE. V shed 2 bases and J 2 bases; nucleotides not matched to a gene: 5. The CDR3 runs 15 residues. CDR3 bases: TGTGCCAGCAGCGTTAGCGGGAGTAGGACCTACGAGCAGTACTTC. Translation gives CASSVSGSRTYEQYF.

The chain joins TRBV27 to TRBJ2-7, with TRBD2 matching 10 bases. Germline lookup yields CDR1 MNHEY and CDR2 SMNVEV (reference sequence). This CDR3 spans 14 amino acids. V dropped 7 bases and J dropped 5; count of bases not matched to a gene: 8. The CDR3 region is CASISPSGSHEQYF. Here the CDR3 DNA reads TGTGCCAGCATCTCGCCTAGCGGGAGCCACGAGCAGTACTTC.

This clone was counted between two and nine times. The genes are TRBV7-3 and TRBJ1-2; 7 bases line up with TRBD1. CDR3 size: 13 residues. Germline CDR1 SGHTA, CDR2 FQGTGA. After removal of 4 bases from V and 2 bases from J, the junction contained 1 base not matched to a gene. The CDR3 coding sequence is TGTGCCAGCAGCTCACAGGGGAACTATGGCTACACCTTC. Translation: CASSSQGNYGYTF.

The chain has TRBV2 and TRBJ2-7, with D perhaps TRBD1 (5 bases). This CDR3 spans 16 amino acids. Trimming removed 1 base from V and 7 bases from J, with 20 bases in between. Germline V gives CDR1 SNHLY, CDR2 FYNNEI. As DNA, the CDR3 is TGTGCCAGCAGTGAAGAGGGGTGGACCTTTTATGGGGAGCAGTACTTC. Protein: CASSEEGWTFYGEQYF. Complete variable domain (other parts from reference TRBV2 and TRBJ2-7): EPEVTQTPSHQVTQMGQEVILRCVPISNHLYFYWYRQILGQKVEFLVSFYNNEISEKSEIFDDQFSVERPDGSNFTLKIRSTKLEDSAMYFCASSEEGWTFYGEQYFGPGTRLTVT.

The CDR3 sequence: CASSADRQSSYEQYF. The CDR3 DNA reads TGTGCCAGCAGCGCCGACAGGCAAAGCTCCTACGAGCAGTACTTC. The chain couples TRBV9 to TRBJ2-5, with a tentative D call TRBD1 (6 bases). The J call may be faulty, since TRBJ2-7 better matches the DNA end. In germline, CDR1 is SGDLS, CDR2 YYNGEE. The CDR3 runs 15 residues.

The gene calls are TRBV7-2 and TRBJ2-1; 10 bases are shared with TRBD1. J was trimmed by 2 bases and V by 2 bases; bases with no gene match: 3. The germline CDR1 and CDR2 sequences are SGHTA and FQGNSA. The CDR3 length is 16 residues. In DNA, the CDR3 is TGTGCCAGCAGCTTATTAGGACAGGGGGCCTACAATGAGCAGTTCTTC. It is translated as CASSLLGQGAYNEQFF.